This entry is about one TCR beta chain. TCRdb's table, derived via immunoSEQ multiplex PCR, lists solely in-frame clones and lacks some. Seen here are approximately 74,000 clones, almost 95% observed once, and the top ten hold approximately 2.1%. This entry belongs to a study of T cell changes during pregnancy in multiple sclerosis. V gave up 2 bases and J gave up 0 bases, with 11 bases separating them. CDR1 and CDR2 (germline): MDHEN, SYDVKM. The length of the CDR3 is 15 residues. The sample here was peripheral blood, taken before pregnancy. This rearrangement joins TRBV28 to TRBJ2-7; possibly TRBD2 for D (5 bases). This clonotype was sampled from a female donor with multiple sclerosis, enrolled in a pregnancy study. The CDR3 loop reads CASSLTGTSSYEQYF. CDR3 DNA: TGTGCCAGCAGTTTAACGGGAACTAGCTCCTACGAGCAGTACTTC.